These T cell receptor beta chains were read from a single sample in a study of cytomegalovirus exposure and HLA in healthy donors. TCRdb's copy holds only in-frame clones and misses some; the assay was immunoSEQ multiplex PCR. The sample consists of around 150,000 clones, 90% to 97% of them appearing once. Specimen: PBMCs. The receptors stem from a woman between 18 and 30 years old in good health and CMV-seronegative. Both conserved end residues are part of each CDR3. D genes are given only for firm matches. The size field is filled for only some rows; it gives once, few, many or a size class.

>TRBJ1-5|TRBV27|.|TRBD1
CASSSNRDRGRNQPQHF
TGTGCCAGCAGTTCAAATCGGGACAGGGGGCGCAATCAGCCCCAGCATTTT
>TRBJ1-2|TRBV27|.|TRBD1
CASSPSGQAYGYTF
TGTGCCAGCAGCCCTTCCGGACAGGCCTATGGCTACACCTTC
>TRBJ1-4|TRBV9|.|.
CASSVGVAGVGEKLFF
TGTGCCAGCAGCGTAGGAGTCGCAGGGGTGGGCGAAAAACTGTTTTTT
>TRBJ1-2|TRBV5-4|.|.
CASSFLGGDYGYTF
TGTGCCAGCAGCTTCCTGGGCGGGGACTATGGCTACACCTTC
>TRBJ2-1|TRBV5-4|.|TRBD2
CASNTGTSGGSYNEQFF
TGTGCCAGCAACACAGGGACTAGCGGGGGGTCATACAATGAGCAGTTCTTC
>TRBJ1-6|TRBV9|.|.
CASSPETGYSPLHF
TGTGCCAGCAGCCCCGAGACGGGATATTCACCCCTCCACTTT
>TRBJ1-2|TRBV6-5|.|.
CASSYLIRGNSGYTF
TGTGCCAGCAGTTACCTAATACGGGGGAATAGTGGCTACACCTTC
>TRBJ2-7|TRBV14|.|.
CASSQDPPLASSEQYF
TGTGCCAGCAGCCAAGACCCCCCCTTGGCTTCGTCCGAGCAGTACTTC
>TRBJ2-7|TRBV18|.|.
CASSQNRGQDEQYF
TGTGCCAGCTCACAAAACCGGGGTCAAGACGAGCAGTACTTC
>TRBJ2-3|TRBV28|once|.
CASSPARWADTQYF
TGTGCCAGCAGCCCAGCGAGATGGGCAGATACGCAGTATTTT
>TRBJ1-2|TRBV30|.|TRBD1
CAWSGTGDGYTF
TGTGCCTGGAGCGGGACAGGTGATGGCTACACCTTC
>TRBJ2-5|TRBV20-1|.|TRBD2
CSATSKETQYF
TGCAGCGCGACTAGCAAAGAGACCCAGTACTTC
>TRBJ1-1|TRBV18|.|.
CASSQLQNTEAFF
TGTGCCAGCTCACAATTACAGAACACTGAAGCTTTCTTT
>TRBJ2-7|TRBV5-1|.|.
CASSPQSGPGGNEQYF
TGCGCCAGCAGCCCCCAGTCGGGACCTGGGGGGAACGAGCAGTACTTC
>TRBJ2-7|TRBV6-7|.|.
CASSSPEEGGAYEQYF
TGTGCCAGCAGTTCCCCCGAGGAGGGGGGGGCCTACGAGCAGTACTTC
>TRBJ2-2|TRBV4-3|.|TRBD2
CASSQGLAGLNTGELFF
TGCGCCAGCAGCCAAGGACTAGCGGGGTTGAACACCGGGGAGCTGTTTTTT
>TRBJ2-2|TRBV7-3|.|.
CASNRLSTGELFF
TGTGCCAGCAACAGGCTGAGTACCGGGGAGCTGTTTTTT
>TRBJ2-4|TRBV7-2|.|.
CASSLTLAKNIQYF
TGTGCCAGCAGCTTGACTCTAGCCAAAAACATTCAGTACTTC
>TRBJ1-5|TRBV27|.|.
CASSPNSGSYNQPQHF
TGTGCCAGCAGCCCTAACAGTGGCAGCTATAATCAGCCCCAGCATTTT
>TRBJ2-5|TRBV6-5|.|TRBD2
CASSPTSGQETQYF
TGTGCCAGCAGCCCGACTAGCGGGCAAGAGACCCAGTACTTC
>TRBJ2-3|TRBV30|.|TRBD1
CAWRAGTGGTDTQYF
TGTGCCTGGAGGGCCGGGACAGGGGGGACAGATACGCAGTATTTT
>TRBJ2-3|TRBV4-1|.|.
CASSLLPAGPDTQYF
TGCGCCAGCAGCCTATTACCCGCGGGTCCCGATACGCAGTATTTT
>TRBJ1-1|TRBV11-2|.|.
CASSLAAGLNTEAFF
TGTGCCAGCAGCTTAGCGGCAGGTTTGAACACTGAAGCTTTCTTT
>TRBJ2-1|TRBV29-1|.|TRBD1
CSAQGGQRFSYNEQFF
TGCAGCGCACAAGGGGGCCAACGCTTCTCCTACAATGAGCAGTTCTTC
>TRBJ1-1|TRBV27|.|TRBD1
CASSLRGAGGSTEAFF
TGTGCCAGCAGTTTAAGGGGGGCAGGGGGCTCCACTGAAGCTTTCTTT
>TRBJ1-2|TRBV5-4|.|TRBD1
CASSLAGLQGARGYTF
TGTGCCAGCAGCTTGGCAGGGTTACAGGGGGCGAGGGGCTACACCTTC
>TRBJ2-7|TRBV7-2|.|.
CASSFLRQSHEQYF
TGTGCCAGCAGCTTCCTTCGACAGTCTCACGAGCAGTACTTC
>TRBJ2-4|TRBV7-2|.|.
CASSLDIFSIQYF
TGTGCCAGCAGCTTAGACATTTTCAGCATTCAGTACTTC
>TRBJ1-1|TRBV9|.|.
CASRGGNTEAFF
TGTGCCAGCCGAGGAGGGAACACTGAAGCTTTCTTT
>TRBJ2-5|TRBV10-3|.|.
CAISDSIQETQYF
TGTGCCATCAGTGACAGTATTCAAGAGACCCAGTACTTC
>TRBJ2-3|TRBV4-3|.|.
CASSQTVSSTDTQYF
TGCGCCAGCAGCCAGACAGTTTCTAGCACAGATACGCAGTATTTT
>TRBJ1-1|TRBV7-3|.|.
CASSSGWTTEAFF
TGTGCCAGCAGCTCAGGGTGGACCACTGAAGCTTTCTTT
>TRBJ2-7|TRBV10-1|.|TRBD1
CASSEKGGQGTPWDEQYF
TGCGCCAGCAGTGAGAAAGGGGGACAGGGTACCCCCTGGGACGAGCAGTACTTC
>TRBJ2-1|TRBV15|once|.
CATSRDGRTVSFNEQFF
TGTGCCACCAGCAGAGATGGTAGGACAGTCAGCTTCAATGAGCAGTTCTTC
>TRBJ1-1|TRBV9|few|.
CASSSTTMNTEAFF
TGTGCCAGCAGCTCGACGACAATGAACACTGAAGCTTTCTTT
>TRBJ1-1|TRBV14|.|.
CASSQGGMEAFF
TGTGCCAGCAGCCAAGGGGGCATGGAAGCTTTCTTT
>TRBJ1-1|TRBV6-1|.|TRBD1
CASRSTGEGTEAFF
TGTGCCAGCAGATCGACAGGGGAAGGTACTGAAGCTTTCTTT
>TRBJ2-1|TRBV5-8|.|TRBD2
CASSWRGVDNEQFF
TGTGCCAGCAGCTGGCGGGGGGTAGACAATGAGCAGTTCTTC
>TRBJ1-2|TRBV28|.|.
CASSFQGAGYTF
TGTGCCAGCAGTTTTCAGGGCGCTGGCTACACCTTC
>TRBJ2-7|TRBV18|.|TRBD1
CASSPRGTGTYEQYF
TGTGCCAGCTCACCGCGCGGGACAGGGACCTACGAGCAGTACTTC
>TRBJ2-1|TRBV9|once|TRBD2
CASSVDHLLAGVRNEQFF
TGTGCCAGCAGCGTAGATCATCTACTAGCGGGGGTTAGAAATGAGCAGTTCTTC